The next 8 T cell receptor beta chains were all read from a single sample in a study of blood T cells in healthy people across ages. Together with a sample-barcoded 5' primer, a J-beta primer mix was included in a second PCR lasting about 6 to 11 cycles. TCRdb re-analysed the 5' RACE reads in MiXCR, keeping a single row per CDR3 protein. This table holds about 1.4 million distinct CDR3 sequences, roughly 59% found once. Sequenced material: blood. The receptors originated from a man aged 18 to 30 in good health.

A single count supports this clonotype. The gene calls are TRBV2 and TRBJ2-1; D possibly uses TRBD1 or TRBD2 (6 bases each). Germline CDR1 and CDR2: SNHLY and FYNNEI. The CDR3 consists of 14 residues. The V end lost 8 bases, the J end lost 0 bases, and 11 bases lay between the germline ends. This CDR3 is CASRGPSSYNEQFF. The CDR3 DNA is TGTGCCAGCCGGGGGCCGAGCTCCTACAATGAGCAGTTCTTC.

The chain couples TRBV4-2 to TRBJ1-1; TRBD1 matches at 7 bases. The CDR3 is made up of 16 amino acids. Germline values: CDR1 LGHNA, CDR2 YNFKEQ. Trimming removed 0 bases from V and 5 bases from J; junction bases left unmatched: 9. The CDR3 coding sequence is TGTGCCAGCAGCCAAGATCGTGTCCAGGGGGGAACTGAAGCTTTCTTT. Protein product: CASSQDRVQGGTEAFF.

There are a few counts of this clonotype. The chain recombines TRBV20-1 with TRBJ1-5; D perhaps matches TRBD1 (6 bases). Trimming pared 6 bases from V and 4 bases from J, leaving 13 bases between. The CDR3 is 13 amino acids. Germline V gene lookup returns CDR1 DFQATT and CDR2 SNEGSKA (reference sequence). Written as DNA, the CDR3 is TGCAGTGCCCCACAGGGAGGGAATCAGCCCCAGCATTTT. The encoded protein is CSAPQGGNQPQHF.

In this sample, this clonotype turned up many times. The chain couples TRBV7-2 to TRBJ2-7; tentatively, D is TRBD2 (5 bases). V lost 2 bases to trimming and J lost 4 bases, with 6 bases between them. CDR3 size: 12 residues. CDR1 is SGHTA, CDR2 FQGNSA, per germline. The CDR3 nucleotides are TGTGCCAGCAGCTTAAGGAGGTACGAGCAGTACTTC. This gives the protein CASSLRRYEQYF.

The chain is built from TRBV20-1 and TRBJ2-1, with D tentatively TRBD2 (6 bases). TRBJ2-7 matches the DNA end more closely, so the J call is doubtful. CDR3 length: 14 residues. CDR1 is DFQATT, CDR2 SNEGSKA, per germline (reference sequence). CDR3 coding DNA: TGCAGTGCCGTCGACGGGAGCTCCTACAATGAGCAGTACTTC. Amino acid sequence: CSAVDGSSYNEQYF.

The CDR3 DNA reads as TGTGCCAGCAGCTTTCGGGGGGTCGGAAATGAGCAGTTCTTC. It specifies CASSFRGVGNEQFF. V usage is TRBV7-9 and J usage is TRBJ2-1, with 7 bases that match TRBD2. The V segment lost 3 bases and the J segment 7 bases; nucleotides outside the gene matches: 6. The CDR3 runs to 14 residues. Germline CDR1 is SEHNR and CDR2 is FQNEAQ (reference sequence).

V usage is TRBV6-4 and J usage is TRBJ2-1; D is ambiguous. V gave up 0 bases and J gave up 6 bases, with 9 bases separating them. CDR3 length: 14 amino acids. Per germline, CDR1 MRHNA and CDR2 SNTAGT. CDR3 nucleotide sequence: TGTGCCAGCAGTGACTCAGAGGATTTCAATGAGCAGTTCTTC. This sequence encodes CASSDSEDFNEQFF.

This clonotype has a handful of counts. The chain links TRBV11-1 to TRBJ2-3; D is possibly TRBD1 or TRBD2 (6 bases each). Trimming removed 5 bases from V and 6 bases from J, with 18 bases in between. Per the germline V gene, CDR1 is SGHAT and CDR2 is FQDESV (reference sequence). This CDR3 contains 15 residues. The CDR3 DNA follows: TGTGCCAGCAGCCCAGCTACTGGAGGGGGGGATACGCAGTATTTT. Residues: CASSPATGGGDTQYF.